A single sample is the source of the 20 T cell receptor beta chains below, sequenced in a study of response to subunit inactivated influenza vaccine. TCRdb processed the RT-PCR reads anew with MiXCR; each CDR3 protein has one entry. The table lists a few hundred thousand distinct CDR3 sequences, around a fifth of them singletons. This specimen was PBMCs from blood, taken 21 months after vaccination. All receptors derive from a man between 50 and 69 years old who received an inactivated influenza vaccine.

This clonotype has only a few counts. The CDR3 region is CASGQYYEQYF. In nucleotides, the CDR3 is TGTGCCAGCGGACAGTACTACGAGCAGTACTTC. The chain combines TRBV25-1 with TRBJ2-7; D perhaps matches TRBD1 (6 bases). The CDR3 is made up of 11 amino acids. Trimming removed 8 bases at V and 3 bases at J, with 8 bases between. Germline V gene data show CDR1 as MGHDK and CDR2 as SYGVNS.

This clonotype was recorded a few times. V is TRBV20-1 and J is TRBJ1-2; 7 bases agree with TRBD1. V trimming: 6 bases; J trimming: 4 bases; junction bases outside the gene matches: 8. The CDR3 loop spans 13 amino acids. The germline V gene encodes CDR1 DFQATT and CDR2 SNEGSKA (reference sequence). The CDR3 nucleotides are TGCAGTGCCAACGACAGGGCGGGCTATGGCTACACCTTC. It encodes CSANDRAGYGYTF.

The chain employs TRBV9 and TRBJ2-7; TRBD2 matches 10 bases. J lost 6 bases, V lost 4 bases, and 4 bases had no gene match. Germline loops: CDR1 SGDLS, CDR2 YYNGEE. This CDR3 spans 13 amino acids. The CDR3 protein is CASSPWTSGEQYF. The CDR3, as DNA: TGTGCCAGCAGCCCGTGGACTAGCGGCGAGCAGTACTTC.

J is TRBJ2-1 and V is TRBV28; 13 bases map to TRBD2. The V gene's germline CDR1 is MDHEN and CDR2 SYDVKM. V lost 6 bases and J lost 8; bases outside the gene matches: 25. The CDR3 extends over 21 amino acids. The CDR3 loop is CASSRGGQPLLAGGPPDEQFF. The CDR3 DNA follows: TGTGCCAGCAGCCGAGGGGGACAGCCTCTACTAGCGGGGGGGCCGCCCGATGAGCAGTTCTTC.

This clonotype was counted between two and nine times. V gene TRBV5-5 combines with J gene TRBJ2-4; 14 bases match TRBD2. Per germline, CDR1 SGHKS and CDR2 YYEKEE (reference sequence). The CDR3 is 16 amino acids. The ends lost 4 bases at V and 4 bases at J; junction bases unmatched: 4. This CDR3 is CASSTGLAGDKNIQYF. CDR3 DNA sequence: TGTGCCAGCAGCACGGGACTAGCGGGAGATAAAAACATTCAGTACTTC.

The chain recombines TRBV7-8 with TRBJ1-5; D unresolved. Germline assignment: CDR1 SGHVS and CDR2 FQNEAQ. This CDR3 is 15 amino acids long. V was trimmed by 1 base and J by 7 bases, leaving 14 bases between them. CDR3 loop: CASSLDSHLGQPQHF. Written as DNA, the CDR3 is TGTGCCAGCAGCTTAGACTCCCACCTAGGGCAGCCCCAGCATTTT.

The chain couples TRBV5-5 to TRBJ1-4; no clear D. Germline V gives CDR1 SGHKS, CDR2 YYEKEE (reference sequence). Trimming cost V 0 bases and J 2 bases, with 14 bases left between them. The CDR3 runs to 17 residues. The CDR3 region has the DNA TGTGCCAGCAGCTTGGCCGAGTCCGGACTTACTAATGAAAAACTGTTTTTT. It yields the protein CASSLAESGLTNEKLFF.

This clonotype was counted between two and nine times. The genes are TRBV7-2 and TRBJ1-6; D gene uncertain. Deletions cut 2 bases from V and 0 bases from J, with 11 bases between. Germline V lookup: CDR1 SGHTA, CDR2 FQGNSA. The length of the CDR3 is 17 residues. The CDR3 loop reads CASSLRPGSSYNSPLHF. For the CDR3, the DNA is TGTGCCAGCAGCTTACGTCCGGGGAGCTCCTATAATTCACCCCTCCACTTT.

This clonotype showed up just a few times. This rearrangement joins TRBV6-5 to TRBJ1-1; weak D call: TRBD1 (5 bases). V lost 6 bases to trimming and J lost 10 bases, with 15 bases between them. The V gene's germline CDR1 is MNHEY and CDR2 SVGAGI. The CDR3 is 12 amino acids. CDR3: CASSPGGWAAFF. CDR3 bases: TGTGCCAGCAGCCCCGGGGGGTGGGCAGCTTTCTTT.

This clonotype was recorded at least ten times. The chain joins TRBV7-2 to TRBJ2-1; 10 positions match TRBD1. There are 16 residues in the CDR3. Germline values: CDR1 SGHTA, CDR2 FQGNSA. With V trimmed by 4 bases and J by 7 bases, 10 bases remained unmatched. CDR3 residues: CASSSAWTGGYNEQFF. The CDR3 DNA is TGTGCCAGCAGCTCCGCCTGGACAGGGGGGTATAATGAGCAGTTCTTC. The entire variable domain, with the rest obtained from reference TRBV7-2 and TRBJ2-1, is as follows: GAGVSQSPSNKVTEKGKDVELRCDPISGHTALYWYRQSLGQGLEFLIYFQGNSAPDKSGLPSDRFSAERTGGSVSTLTIQRTQQEDSAVYLCASSSAWTGGYNEQFFGPGTRLTVL.

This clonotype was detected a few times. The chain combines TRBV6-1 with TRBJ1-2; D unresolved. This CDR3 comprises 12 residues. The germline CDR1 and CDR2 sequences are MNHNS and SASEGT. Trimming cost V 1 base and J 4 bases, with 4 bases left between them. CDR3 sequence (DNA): TGTGCCAGCAGTGAAGAAACCTATGGCTACACCTTC. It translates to CASSEETYGYTF.

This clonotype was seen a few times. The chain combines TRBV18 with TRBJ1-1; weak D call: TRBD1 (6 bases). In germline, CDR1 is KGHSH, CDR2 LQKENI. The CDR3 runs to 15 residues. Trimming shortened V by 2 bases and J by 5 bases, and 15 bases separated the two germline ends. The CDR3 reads CASSPTTGSTTEAFF. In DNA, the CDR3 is TGTGCCAGCTCACCAACCACAGGGAGCACGACTGAAGCTTTCTTT.

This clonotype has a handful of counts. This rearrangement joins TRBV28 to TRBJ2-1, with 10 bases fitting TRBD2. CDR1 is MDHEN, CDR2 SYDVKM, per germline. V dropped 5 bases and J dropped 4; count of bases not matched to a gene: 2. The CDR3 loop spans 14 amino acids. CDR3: CASSAGLAYNEQFF. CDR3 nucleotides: TGTGCCAGCAGTGCGGGACTAGCGTACAATGAGCAGTTCTTC.

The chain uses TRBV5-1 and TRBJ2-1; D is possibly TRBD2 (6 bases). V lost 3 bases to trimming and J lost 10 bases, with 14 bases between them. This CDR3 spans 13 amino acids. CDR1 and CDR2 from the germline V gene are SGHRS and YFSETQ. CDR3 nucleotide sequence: TGCGCCAGCAGCTCAACTAGCACCGACGAGCAGTTCTTC. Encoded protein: CASSSTSTDEQFF.

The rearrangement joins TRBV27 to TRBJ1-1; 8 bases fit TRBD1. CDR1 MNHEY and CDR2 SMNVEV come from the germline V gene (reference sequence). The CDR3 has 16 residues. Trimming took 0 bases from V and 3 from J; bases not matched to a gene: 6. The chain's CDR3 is CASSLSAGGWDTEAFF. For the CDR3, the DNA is TGTGCCAGCAGTTTATCCGCAGGGGGCTGGGACACTGAAGCTTTCTTT.

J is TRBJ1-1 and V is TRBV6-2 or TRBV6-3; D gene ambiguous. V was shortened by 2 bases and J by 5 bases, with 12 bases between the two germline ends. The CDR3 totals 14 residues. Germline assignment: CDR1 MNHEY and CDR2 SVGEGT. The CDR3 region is CASSYHHRPTEAFF. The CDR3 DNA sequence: TGTGCCAGCAGTTACCATCACAGACCGACTGAAGCTTTCTTT.

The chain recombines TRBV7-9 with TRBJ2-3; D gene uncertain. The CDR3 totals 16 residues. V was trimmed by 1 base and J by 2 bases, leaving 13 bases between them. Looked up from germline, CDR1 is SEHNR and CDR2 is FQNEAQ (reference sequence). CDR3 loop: CASSLGSTEITDTQYF. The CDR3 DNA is TGTGCCAGCAGCTTAGGAAGCACGGAAATCACAGATACGCAGTATTTT.

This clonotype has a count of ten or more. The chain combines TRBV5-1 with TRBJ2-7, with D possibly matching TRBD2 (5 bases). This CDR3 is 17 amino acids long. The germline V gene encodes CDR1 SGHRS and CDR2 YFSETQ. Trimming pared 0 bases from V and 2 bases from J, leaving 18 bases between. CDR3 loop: CASSLGVRLADTYEQYF. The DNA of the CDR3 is TGCGCCAGCAGCTTGGGAGTACGGCTAGCTGATACCTACGAGCAGTACTTC.

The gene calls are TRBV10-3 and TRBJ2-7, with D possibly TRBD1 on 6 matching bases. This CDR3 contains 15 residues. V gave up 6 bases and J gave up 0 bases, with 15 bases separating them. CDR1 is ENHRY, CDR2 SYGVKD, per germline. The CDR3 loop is CAISLDRLSSYEQYF. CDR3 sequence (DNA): TGTGCCATCAGCTTAGACAGGCTTAGCTCCTACGAGCAGTACTTC.

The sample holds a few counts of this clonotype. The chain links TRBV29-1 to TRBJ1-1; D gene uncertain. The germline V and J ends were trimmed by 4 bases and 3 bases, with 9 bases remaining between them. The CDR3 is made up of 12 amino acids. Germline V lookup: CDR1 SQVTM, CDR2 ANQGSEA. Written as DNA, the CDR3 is TGCAGCGTTGCCGAGCTTTACACTGAAGCTTTCTTT. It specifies CSVAELYTEAFF. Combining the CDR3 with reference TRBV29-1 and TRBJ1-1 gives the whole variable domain SAVISQKPSRDICQRGTSLTIQCQVDSQVTMMFWYRQQPGQSLTLIATANQGSEATYESGFVIDKFPISRPNLTFSTLTVSNMSPEDSSIYLCSVAELYTEAFFGQGTRLTVV.